The 4 T cell receptor beta chains in this list originate from one sample, sequenced in a study of blood T cell repertoires in COVID-19. Sequenced by immunoSEQ multiplex PCR; TCRdb stores in-frame clones only, minus some. The table includes over 100,000 clones, over 70% detected once. Sequenced sample: peripheral blood. These receptors all stem from a woman aged 70-85 years with acute or convalescent COVID-19.

The chain carries TRBV7-3 and TRBJ2-1; 14 bases match TRBD2. Trimming cost V 3 bases and J 8 bases; bases outside gene matches: 6. The CDR3 loop spans 16 amino acids. Germline CDR1 SGHTA, CDR2 FQGTGA. In DNA, the CDR3 is TGTGCCAGCAGCTTTACCGGGACTAGCGGGAGATATGAGCAGTTCTTC. The encoded protein is CASSFTGTSGRYEQFF.

V usage is TRBV7-6 and J usage is TRBJ2-3; no firm D call. In germline, CDR1 is SGHVS, CDR2 FNYEAQ. The CDR3 is 15 amino acids. The V and J ends lost 1 base and 4 bases respectively, with 12 bases between them. In nucleotides, the CDR3 is TGTGCCAGCAGCTTAGTGCGAGGTCGGGCAGATACGCAGTATTTT. It is translated as CASSLVRGRADTQYF.

A single count supports this clone. The chain employs TRBV5-1 and TRBJ1-4; D uncertain. Trimming shortened V by 3 bases and J by 13 bases, and 22 bases separated the two germline ends. CDR3 length: 15 residues. The germline V gene has CDR1 SGHRS and CDR2 YFSETQ. DNA for the CDR3: TGCGCCAGCAGCTCGCTAAGGGATGGCGCGGAGGGACTGTTTTTT. This gives the protein CASSSLRDGAEGLFF.

J is TRBJ1-2 and V is TRBV9; 7 bases line up with TRBD1. V lost 3 bases to trimming and J lost 8 bases; unmatched junction nucleotides: 7. The CDR3 extends over 13 amino acids. Germline loops: CDR1 SGDLS, CDR2 YYNGEE. The CDR3 is CASSERQGGGYTF. The DNA for the CDR3 is TGTGCCAGCAGCGAACGACAGGGTGGCGGCTACACCTTC. The variable domain in full, completed from reference TRBV9 and TRBJ1-2, reads DSGVTQTPKHLITATGQRVTLRCSPRSGDLSVYWYQQSLDQGLQFLIQYYNGEERAKGNILERFSAQQFPDLHSELNLSSLELGDSALYFCASSERQGGGYTFGSGTRLTVV.